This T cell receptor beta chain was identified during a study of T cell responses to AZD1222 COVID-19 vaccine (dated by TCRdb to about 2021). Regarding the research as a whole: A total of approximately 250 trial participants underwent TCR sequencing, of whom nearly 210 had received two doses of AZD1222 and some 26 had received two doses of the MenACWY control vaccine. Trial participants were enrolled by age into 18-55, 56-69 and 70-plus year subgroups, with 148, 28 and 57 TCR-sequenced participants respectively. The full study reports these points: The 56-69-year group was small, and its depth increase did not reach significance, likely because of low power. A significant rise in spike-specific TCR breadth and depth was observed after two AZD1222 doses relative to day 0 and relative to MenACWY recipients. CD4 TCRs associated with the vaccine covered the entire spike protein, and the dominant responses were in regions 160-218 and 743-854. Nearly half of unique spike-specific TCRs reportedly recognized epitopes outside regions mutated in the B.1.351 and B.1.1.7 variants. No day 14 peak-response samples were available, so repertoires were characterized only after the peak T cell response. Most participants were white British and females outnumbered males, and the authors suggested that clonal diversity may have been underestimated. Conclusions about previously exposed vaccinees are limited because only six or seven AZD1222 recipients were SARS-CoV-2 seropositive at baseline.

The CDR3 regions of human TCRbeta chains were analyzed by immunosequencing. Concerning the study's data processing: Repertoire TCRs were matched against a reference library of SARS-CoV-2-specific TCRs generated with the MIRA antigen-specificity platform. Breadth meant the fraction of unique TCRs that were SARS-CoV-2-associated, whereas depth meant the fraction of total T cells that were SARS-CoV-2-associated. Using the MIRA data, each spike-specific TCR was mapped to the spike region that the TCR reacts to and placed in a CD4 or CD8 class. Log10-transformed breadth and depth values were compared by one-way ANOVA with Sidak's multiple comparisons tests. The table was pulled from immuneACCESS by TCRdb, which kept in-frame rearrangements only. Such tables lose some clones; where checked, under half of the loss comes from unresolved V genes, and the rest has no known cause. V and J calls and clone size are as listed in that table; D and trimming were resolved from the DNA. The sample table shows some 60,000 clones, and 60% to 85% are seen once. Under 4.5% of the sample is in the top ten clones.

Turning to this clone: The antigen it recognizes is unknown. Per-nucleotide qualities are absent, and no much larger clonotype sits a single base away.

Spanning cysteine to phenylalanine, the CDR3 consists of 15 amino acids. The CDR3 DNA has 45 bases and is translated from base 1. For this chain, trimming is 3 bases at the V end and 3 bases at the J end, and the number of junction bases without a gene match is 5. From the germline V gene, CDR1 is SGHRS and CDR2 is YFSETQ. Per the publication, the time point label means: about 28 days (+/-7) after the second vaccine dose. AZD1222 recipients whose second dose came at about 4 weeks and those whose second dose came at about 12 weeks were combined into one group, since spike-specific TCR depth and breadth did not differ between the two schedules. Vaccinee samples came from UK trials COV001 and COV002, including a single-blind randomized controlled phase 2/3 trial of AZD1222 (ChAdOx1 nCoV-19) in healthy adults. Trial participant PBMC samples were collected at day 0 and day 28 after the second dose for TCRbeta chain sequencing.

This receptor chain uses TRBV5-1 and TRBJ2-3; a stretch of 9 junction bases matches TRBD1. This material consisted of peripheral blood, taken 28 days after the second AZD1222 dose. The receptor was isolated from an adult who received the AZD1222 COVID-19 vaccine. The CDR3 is CASSSLTGGTDTQYF. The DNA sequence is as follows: TGCGCCAGCAGCTCCCTGACAGGGGGTACAGATACGCAGTATTTT.